Listed below are T cell receptor beta chains from one sample, sequenced in a study of control samples from healthy donors and cancer patients. Here immunoSEQ multiplex PCR was the method, and the copy in TCRdb shows in-frame clones only, minus some. The sample lists 100,000 to 150,000 clones, around 87% occurring once. The sample consisted of blood. Receptors originate from a man aged 60 to 69 in good health. Both conserved end residues are part of each CDR3. The D gene is left open where the match is weak. Expanded clones are given a class, and other clones once, few, many or no size at all.

V	size	D	J	CDR3	DNA
TRBV2	-	-	TRBJ1-3	CASSTGGSGNTIYF	TGTGCCAGCAGTACCGGGGGCTCTGGAAACACCATATATTTT
TRBV7-9	-	-	TRBJ2-7	CASSLGRFYEQYF	TGTGCCAGCAGCTTAGGGCGGTTCTACGAGCAGTACTTC
TRBV27	few	-	TRBJ1-1	CASSFSANTEAFF	TGTGCCAGCAGTTTCAGTGCGAACACTGAAGCTTTCTTT
TRBV10-3	-	TRBD1	TRBJ2-2	CAIRTGGPGELFF	TGTGCCATCAGGACAGGGGGCCCCGGGGAGCTGTTTTTT
TRBV4-1	-	-	TRBJ2-3	CASTQGDGLNTDTQYF	TGCGCCAGCACGCAGGGAGATGGACTAAACACAGATACGCAGTATTTT
TRBV7-2	-	-	TRBJ2-2	CASSLNALRSTGELFF	TGTGCCAGCAGCTTAAACGCCTTGAGAAGCACCGGGGAGCTGTTTTTT
TRBV7-9	-	-	TRBJ2-3	CASSLGTDTQYF	TGTGCCAGCAGCTTGGGCACAGATACGCAGTATTTT
TRBV12-3/TRBV12-4	-	-	TRBJ2-7	CASSSAGPYEQYF	TGTGCCAGCAGTTCAGCGGGCCCCTACGAGCAGTACTTC
TRBV24-1	-	-	TRBJ2-7	CATSDTTGEGSEQYF	TGTGCCACCAGTGACACGACAGGGGAGGGGTCCGAGCAGTACTTC
TRBV25-1	-	-	TRBJ2-1	CASSRISNEQFF	TGTGCCAGCAGTAGAATTAGCAATGAGCAGTTCTTC